The 8 T cell receptor beta chains listed next were all sequenced from one sample in a study of T cell responses to AZD1222 COVID-19 vaccine. Clones were read by immunoSEQ multiplex PCR, and TCRdb kept only the in-frame ones, dropping some. The table records about 150,000 clones, just over 90% of them present only once. Specimen: peripheral blood, collected on day 0 of AZD1222 vaccination. These receptors came from an adult in good health.

This chain uses TRBV4-1 with TRBJ2-7; the D call may be TRBD1 or TRBD2 (5 bases each). With 3 bases removed from V and 2 bases from J, the gap between germline ends came to 11 bases. The CDR3 runs to 14 residues. Per the germline V gene, CDR1 is MGHRA and CDR2 is YSYEKL. The DNA for the CDR3 is TGCGCCAGCAGCCAGGGACCGATTACCTACGAGCAGTACTTC. Translation: CASSQGPITYEQYF.

The rearrangement joins TRBV9 to TRBJ2-3; 12 bases match TRBD2. CDR1 and CDR2 from the germline V gene are SGDLS and YYNGEE. After removal of 5 bases from V and 3 bases from J, the junction contained 10 bases not matched to a gene. This CDR3 has 17 residues. The CDR3 region has the DNA TGTGCCAGCAGTCGAAATCCTAGCGGGAGGGCGACAGATACGCAGTATTTT. Translation gives CASSRNPSGRATDTQYF.

J is TRBJ1-1 and V is TRBV6-5; D may be TRBD1 (5 bases). CDR3 length equals 15 residues. Trimming took 4 bases from V and 0 from J, leaving 12 bases between them. Germline-derived CDR1 and CDR2 are MNHEY and SVGAGI. CDR3 sequence (DNA): TGTGCCAGCAGTTTAACGGGACTAATGAACACTGAAGCTTTCTTT. Amino acid sequence: CASSLTGLMNTEAFF.

The chain joins TRBV24-1 to TRBJ2-1; 8 bases are shared with TRBD1. This CDR3 has 15 residues. The germline V gene encodes CDR1 KGHDR and CDR2 SFDVKD. The V gene end was trimmed by 5 bases and the J gene end by 7 bases; junction bases not matched to a gene: 9. The CDR3 nucleotides are TGTGCCACCAGTGCCTCAGACAGGGGAGCTAATGAGCAGTTCTTC. Its translation: CATSASDRGANEQFF.

Here the CDR3 DNA reads TGTGCCAGCAGCCAAGATTTGGGACAGACCTACGAGCAGTACTTC. Amino acid sequence: CASSQDLGQTYEQYF. V gene TRBV4-2 combines with J gene TRBJ2-7, with 7 nucleotides matching TRBD1. CDR3 length equals 15 residues. V dropped 0 bases and J dropped 2; count of bases not matched to a gene: 4. In germline, CDR1 is LGHNA, CDR2 YNFKEQ.

The rearrangement joins TRBV28 to TRBJ1-2; D possibly corresponds to TRBD1 (5 bases). The CDR3 loop spans 13 amino acids. CDR1 MDHEN and CDR2 SYDVKM come from the germline V gene. V dropped 2 bases and J dropped 4 bases, with 8 bases sitting between them. The CDR3 loop reads CASSLQGSYGYTF. The CDR3 bases are TGTGCCAGCAGTTTACAGGGTTCCTATGGCTACACCTTC.

This chain uses TRBV9 with TRBJ2-2, with 11 bases lining up with TRBD2. Germline trimming cut 4 bases from V and 6 bases from J; bases unmatched to any gene: 8. Germline CDR1 SGDLS, CDR2 YYNGEE. The CDR3 loop spans 16 amino acids. The CDR3 sequence is CASSSLAGGVPGELFF. CDR3 bases: TGTGCCAGCAGCTCCCTAGCGGGAGGAGTCCCCGGGGAGCTGTTTTTT.

V usage is TRBV5-3 and J usage is TRBJ2-3; 8 bases agree with TRBD2. TRBV5-3 is identified as an open reading frame with a role that is uncertain. Trimming took 5 bases from V and 1 from J; bases not matched to a gene: 6. This CDR3 is built from 15 residues. Here the CDR3 DNA reads TGTGCCAGAAGGGGCGCGGGAGGATGCACAGATACGCAGTATTTT. This translates into CARRGAGGCTDTQYF.